The rows below give T cell receptor beta chains drawn from one sample of a study of neurological immune-mediated disorders. TCRdb ran MiXCR on the 5' RACE reads and lists one entry per CDR3 protein. This table holds 54,000 or so distinct CDR3 sequences, about 4.1% found once. The sample was PBMCs. Source of these receptors: a man aged 55 to 69 with multiple sclerosis. CDR3s include the opening cysteine and the closing phenylalanine or tryptophan. Each record gives: V gene, D gene, J gene, clone size, CDR3 protein, CDR3 DNA. The D gene is left open where the match is weak. Expanded clones are given a class, and other clones once, few, many or no size at all.

V: TRBV20-1; D: .; J: TRBJ1-5; size: .; CDR3: CSASRLNSNQPQHF; DNA: TGCAGTGCTAGCCGACTTAATAGCAATCAGCCCCAGCATTTT
V: TRBV4-1; D: TRBD1; J: TRBJ2-1; size: .; CDR3: CASSLTGGQRNEQFF; DNA: TGCGCCAGCAGCCTAACAGGGGGCCAGAGGAATGAGCAGTTCTTC
V: TRBV4-2; D: .; J: TRBJ1-5; size: many; CDR3: CASSQDPAGQPQHF; DNA: TGTGCCAGCAGCCAAGATCCGGCGGGTCAGCCCCAGCATTTT
V: TRBV5-1; D: .; J: TRBJ2-1; size: many; CDR3: CASSLAKVVEQFF; DNA: TGCGCCAGCAGCTTGGCCAAAGTAGTCGAGCAGTTCTTC
V: TRBV7-8; D: TRBD1; J: TRBJ1-4; size: many; CDR3: CASSSGQGNEKLFF; DNA: TGTGCCAGCAGCTCCGGACAGGGAAATGAAAAACTGTTTTTT
V: TRBV7-2; D: TRBD2; J: TRBJ2-6; size: many; CDR3: CASRLPSGGTSGANVLTF; DNA: TGTGCCAGCAGACTCCCCTCGGGGGGGACCTCTGGGGCCAACGTCCTGACTTTC
V: TRBV7-2; D: .; J: TRBJ2-5; size: many; CDR3: CASSSDWLRQETQYF; DNA: TGTGCCAGCAGCTCCGACTGGCTAAGACAAGAGACCCAGTACTTC
V: TRBV20-1; D: .; J: TRBJ2-3; size: many; CDR3: CSAPLERGIRTDTQYF; DNA: TGCAGTGCGCCCTTAGAACGGGGGATCCGTACAGATACGCAGTATTTT
V: TRBV6-6; D: TRBD2; J: TRBJ2-2; size: many; CDR3: CASRKTSGANTGELFF; DNA: TGTGCCAGCAGAAAGACTAGCGGGGCGAACACCGGGGAGCTGTTTTTT
V: TRBV4-1; D: TRBD1; J: TRBJ2-4; size: many; CDR3: CASSQDGQGPKNIQYF; DNA: TGCGCCAGCAGCCAAGACGGACAGGGGCCAAAAAACATTCAGTACTTC
V: TRBV20-1; D: TRBD2; J: TRBJ2-2; size: many; CDR3: CSARTRTSGRVLNTGELFF; DNA: TGCAGTGCTAGAACCCGGACTAGCGGGAGGGTCCTAAACACCGGGGAGCTGTTTTTT
V: TRBV5-6; D: .; J: TRBJ1-2; size: many; CDR3: CASSFPGRRNYGYTF; DNA: TGTGCCAGCAGCTTTCCGGGACGGCGAAACTATGGCTACACCTTC
V: TRBV5-5; D: .; J: TRBJ2-7; size: many; CDR3: CASSASSLYEQYF; DNA: TGTGCCAGCAGCGCCAGCTCCCTCTACGAGCAGTACTTC
V: TRBV20-1; D: .; J: TRBJ2-1; size: many; CDR3: CSASPPGSPGDEQFF; DNA: TGCAGTGCTAGTCCTCCGGGATCCCCTGGGGATGAGCAGTTCTTC
V: TRBV20-1; D: .; J: TRBJ2-3; size: .; CDR3: CSARFEKPSLDTQYF; DNA: TGCAGTGCCCGCTTTGAGAAGCCCTCATTAGATACGCAGTATTTT
V: TRBV29-1; D: TRBD1; J: TRBJ2-7; size: many; CDR3: CSVVDRGQNEQYF; DNA: TGCAGCGTTGTTGACAGGGGGCAAAACGAGCAGTACTTC
V: TRBV4-1; D: .; J: TRBJ1-1; size: few; CDR3: CASSQVILNTEAFF; DNA: TGCGCCAGCAGCCAAGTAATCCTTAACACTGAAGCTTTCTTT
V: TRBV20-1; D: TRBD2; J: TRBJ2-5; size: many; CDR3: CSARSLGGRALGETQYF; DNA: TGCAGTGCTAGATCCCTGGGCGGGAGAGCCCTCGGAGAGACCCAGTACTTC
V: TRBV6-6; D: TRBD1; J: TRBJ1-4; size: many; CDR3: CASSYLTGTNEKLFF; DNA: TGTGCCAGCAGTTACCTGACAGGGACTAATGAAAAACTGTTTTTT
V: TRBV29-1; D: .; J: TRBJ2-3; size: many; CDR3: CSAQGDWLTDTQYF; DNA: TGCAGCGCCCAAGGGGACTGGCTCACAGATACGCAGTATTTT
V: TRBV20-1; D: .; J: TRBJ1-6; size: .; CDR3: CSAPGPGGSPLHF; DNA: TGCAGTGCTCCAGGGCCCGGGGGATCACCCCTCCACTTT
V: TRBV5-1; D: .; J: TRBJ2-7; size: many; CDR3: CASSLVLGAGYEQYF; DNA: TGCGCCAGCAGCTTGGTTTTGGGCGCAGGCTACGAGCAGTACTTC
V: TRBV5-1; D: .; J: TRBJ2-7; size: many; CDR3: CASNKGLQPYEQYF; DNA: TGCGCCAGCAATAAGGGACTCCAGCCCTACGAGCAGTACTTC
V: TRBV6-5; D: TRBD2; J: TRBJ2-7; size: many; CDR3: CASSSGRLASYEQYF; DNA: TGTGCCAGCAGTTCAGGTAGACTAGCATCCTACGAGCAGTACTTC
V: TRBV20-1; D: TRBD2; J: TRBJ2-1; size: many; CDR3: CSARSSGGDNEQFF; DNA: TGCAGTGCTAGGAGTAGCGGGGGGGACAATGAGCAGTTCTTC
V: TRBV5-1; D: .; J: TRBJ2-7; size: many; CDR3: CASSPGLVAYEQYF; DNA: TGCGCCAGCAGCCCCGGATTGGTGGCCTACGAGCAGTACTTC
V: TRBV5-1; D: .; J: TRBJ2-3; size: .; CDR3: CASSPHPGSTDTQYF; DNA: TGCGCCAGCAGCCCCCACCCAGGGAGCACAGATACGCAGTATTTT
V: TRBV3-1; D: .; J: TRBJ2-7; size: many; CDR3: CASSQAGERGEQYF; DNA: TGTGCCAGCAGCCAAGCCGGGGAGAGGGGAGAGCAGTACTTC
V: TRBV7-2; D: TRBD1; J: TRBJ1-2; size: .; CDR3: CASSFGTESYGYTF; DNA: TGTGCCAGCAGCTTTGGGACAGAAAGCTATGGCTACACCTTC
V: TRBV12-3/TRBV12-4; D: TRBD1; J: TRBJ1-2; size: many; CDR3: CASTSDRAETNYGYTF; DNA: TGTGCCAGCACAAGTGACAGGGCAGAAACTAACTATGGCTACACCTTC
V: TRBV10-3; D: .; J: TRBJ1-1; size: many; CDR3: CAIRDRQGDTEAFF; DNA: TGTGCCATCAGAGATAGGCAGGGAGACACTGAAGCTTTCTTT
V: TRBV12-3/TRBV12-4; D: .; J: TRBJ1-1; size: many; CDR3: CASINTGGGKNTEAFF; DNA: TGTGCCAGCATTAATACGGGGGGTGGAAAGAACACTGAAGCTTTCTTT
V: TRBV5-1; D: TRBD1; J: TRBJ2-1; size: many; CDR3: CASSLTGTGHNEQFF; DNA: TGCGCCAGCAGCTTGACCGGGACAGGGCACAATGAGCAGTTCTTC
V: TRBV5-1; D: .; J: TRBJ1-1; size: many; CDR3: CASSQEPTEAFF; DNA: TGCGCCAGCAGCCAAGAACCCACTGAAGCTTTCTTT
V: TRBV10-3; D: .; J: TRBJ2-7; size: many; CDR3: CATYSGMGYEQYF; DNA: TGTGCCACCTACAGTGGGATGGGCTACGAGCAGTACTTC
V: TRBV20-1; D: .; J: TRBJ2-3; size: many; CDR3: CSASTTDTQYF; DNA: TGCAGTGCTTCTACCACAGATACGCAGTATTTT
V: TRBV20-1; D: .; J: TRBJ2-2; size: few; CDR3: CRAGEGPNTGELFF; DNA: TGCAGGGCTGGTGAGGGGCCTAACACCGGGGAGCTGTTTTTT
V: TRBV7-9; D: .; J: TRBJ2-5; size: many; CDR3: CASSVQETQYF; DNA: TGTGCCAGCAGCGTCCAGGAGACCCAGTACTTC
V: TRBV20-1; D: TRBD1; J: TRBJ1-5; size: many; CDR3: CSASTGRQPQHF; DNA: TGCAGTGCTTCGACAGGGCGCCAGCCCCAGCATTTT
V: TRBV18; D: .; J: TRBJ2-7; size: many; CDR3: CASSPLLSDEQYF; DNA: TGTGCCAGCTCACCCCTCCTATCTGACGAGCAGTACTTC
V: TRBV6-5; D: .; J: TRBJ1-1; size: many; CDR3: CASSYSTHRNMNTEAFF; DNA: TGTGCCAGCAGTTACTCGACCCACAGGAACATGAACACTGAAGCTTTCTTT
V: TRBV5-1; D: .; J: TRBJ1-5; size: many; CDR3: CASSPDSFSNQPQHF; DNA: TGCGCCAGCAGCCCCGACAGTTTTAGCAATCAGCCCCAGCATTTT
V: TRBV15; D: .; J: TRBJ1-1; size: many; CDR3: CATSRDDIVAEAFF; DNA: TGTGCCACCAGCAGAGATGATATAGTGGCTGAAGCTTTCTTT
V: TRBV27; D: .; J: TRBJ2-1; size: many; CDR3: CASSLYPPPGLRHNEQFF; DNA: TGTGCCAGCAGTTTATATCCCCCTCCGGGACTTCGCCACAATGAGCAGTTCTTC
V: TRBV29-1; D: TRBD2; J: TRBJ2-7; size: many; CDR3: CSGAVRSGGTYEQYF; DNA: TGCAGCGGGGCCGTGAGAAGCGGGGGGACCTACGAGCAGTACTTC
V: TRBV5-5; D: .; J: TRBJ2-7; size: .; CDR3: CASTPQGGGSEQYF; DNA: TGTGCCAGCACCCCACAGGGAGGGGGGAGCGAGCAGTACTTC
V: TRBV20-1; D: .; J: TRBJ2-5; size: .; CDR3: CSAQVTSEGETQYF; DNA: TGCAGTGCGCAAGTGACTAGTGAAGGAGAGACCCAGTACTTC
V: TRBV5-1; D: .; J: TRBJ2-2; size: many; CDR3: CASSLATQSTGELFF; DNA: TGCGCCAGCAGCTTGGCCACCCAGTCCACCGGGGAGCTGTTTTTT
V: TRBV7-8; D: .; J: TRBJ1-1; size: many; CDR3: CASSPRGGRDTEAFF; DNA: TGTGCCAGCAGCCCGAGGGGCGGGAGGGACACTGAAGCTTTCTTT
V: TRBV6-5; D: .; J: TRBJ1-5; size: many; CDR3: CASSPSSMREPQHF; DNA: TGTGCCAGCAGCCCGTCCTCGATGAGGGAGCCCCAGCATTTT
V: TRBV6-6; D: .; J: TRBJ1-5; size: many; CDR3: CASSSPPTDQPQHF; DNA: TGTGCCAGCAGTTCCCCTCCGACCGATCAGCCCCAGCATTTT
V: TRBV29-1; D: .; J: TRBJ2-7; size: many; CDR3: CSVSGTGELAGAYEQYF; DNA: TGCAGCGTTTCCGGGACAGGGGAACTAGCGGGAGCCTACGAGCAGTACTTC
V: TRBV4-1; D: TRBD1; J: TRBJ2-7; size: many; CDR3: CASSPRGLYEQYF; DNA: TGCGCCAGCAGCCCAAGGGGGCTCTACGAGCAGTACTTC
V: TRBV5-1; D: .; J: TRBJ2-3; size: many; CDR3: CASSGGPQGDTQYF; DNA: TGCGCCAGCTCCGGGGGGCCACAGGGAGATACGCAGTATTTT
V: TRBV5-6; D: .; J: TRBJ2-5; size: few; CDR3: CASSFLNAGKYQETQYF; DNA: TGTGCCAGCAGCTTCCTCAACGCAGGAAAATATCAAGAGACCCAGTACTTC